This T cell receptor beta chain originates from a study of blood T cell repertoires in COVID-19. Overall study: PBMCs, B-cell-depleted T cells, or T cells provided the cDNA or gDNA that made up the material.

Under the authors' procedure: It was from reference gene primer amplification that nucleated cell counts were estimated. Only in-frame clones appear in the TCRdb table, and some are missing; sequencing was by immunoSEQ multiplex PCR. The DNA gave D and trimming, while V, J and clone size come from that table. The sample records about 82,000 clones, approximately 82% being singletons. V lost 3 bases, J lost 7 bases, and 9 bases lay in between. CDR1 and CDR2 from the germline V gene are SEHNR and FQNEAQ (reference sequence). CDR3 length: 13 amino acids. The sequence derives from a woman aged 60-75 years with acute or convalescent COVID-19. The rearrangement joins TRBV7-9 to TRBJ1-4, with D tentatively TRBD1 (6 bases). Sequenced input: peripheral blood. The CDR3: CASSFGTPEKLFF. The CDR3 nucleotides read TGTGCCAGCAGCTTCGGGACACCTGAAAAACTGTTTTTT.